This passage covers 29 T cell receptor beta chains from one sample sequenced in a study of shared clonotypes between healthy human individuals. The protocol was immunoSEQ multiplex PCR, while the TCRdb copy is restricted to in-frame clones and leaves out a portion. Counted here are approximately 500,000 clones, 90% to 97% occurring once; the ten biggest clones make up about 0.064%. The specimen sequenced was naive CD4+ T cells sorted from blood. Subset given: CD45RA+ positively selected. These receptors were collected from a woman aged 30 to 39 in good health.

The gene calls are TRBV5-4 and TRBJ2-5; TRBD1 matches 8 bases. The CDR3 is 15 residues long. CDR1 and CDR2 from the germline V gene are SGHNT and YYREEE (reference sequence). V lost 4 bases and J lost 5; bases outside the gene matches: 10. Written as DNA, the CDR3 is TGTGCCAGCAGCCCCAGGACAGGGCAGGGCGAGACCCAGTACTTC. It is translated as CASSPRTGQGETQYF.

The chain combines TRBV28 with TRBJ1-3; no reliable D call. CDR1 MDHEN and CDR2 SYDVKM come from the germline V gene. V lost 8 bases, J lost 0 bases, and 5 bases lay in between. CDR3 length equals 12 residues. CDR3 sequence: CASSGSGNTIYF. CDR3 nucleotide sequence: TGTGCCAGCTCGGGCTCTGGAAACACCATATATTTT.

The V gene is TRBV7-6, the J gene TRBJ2-5; 7 bases are shared with TRBD1. The CDR3 loop spans 17 amino acids. J gave up 3 bases and V 5 bases, and 15 bases lay outside the gene matches. Germline lookup yields CDR1 SGHVS and CDR2 FNYEAQ. CDR3 nucleotide sequence: TGTGCCAGCAGCATCCCGTACCTCCGACAGGGTGAAGAGACCCAGTACTTC. It is translated as CASSIPYLRQGEETQYF.

The chain joins TRBV28 to TRBJ1-2; a weak D match, TRBD1 (5 bases). With 6 bases removed from V and 4 bases from J, the gap between germline ends came to 15 bases. Per germline, CDR1 MDHEN and CDR2 SYDVKM. The CDR3 is 14 amino acids. CDR3 loop: CASRRQRDPYGYTF. The CDR3 nucleotides are TGTGCCAGCAGGCGACAGAGAGACCCCTATGGCTACACCTTC.

V and J are TRBV28 and TRBJ2-7; 9 bases align to TRBD1. CDR1 is MDHEN and CDR2 is SYDVKM in the germline V gene. V was pared by 9 bases and J by 5 bases, with 14 bases of the junction left unmatched. The CDR3 sequence is 15 residues long. As DNA, the CDR3 is TGTGCCAGGACTCGACCGGGACAGGGCCCCCACGAGCAGTACTTC. Its translation: CARTRPGQGPHEQYF.

The chain links TRBV7-9 to TRBJ1-1; D remains unclear. Germline CDR1 and CDR2: SEHNR and FQNEAQ (reference sequence). V lost 3 bases to trimming and J lost 0 bases, with 11 bases between them. This CDR3 is 15 amino acids long. For the CDR3, the DNA is TGTGCCAGCAGCTTTGGGGTCCCCATGAACACTGAAGCTTTCTTT. Residues: CASSFGVPMNTEAFF.

This chain uses TRBV25-1 with TRBJ2-3; D perhaps matches TRBD1 (5 bases). Trimming pared 7 bases from V and 2 bases from J, leaving 10 bases between. CDR3 length: 13 amino acids. Germline V gene sequence: CDR1 MGHDK, CDR2 SYGVNS. The CDR3: CASTGINTDTQYF. CDR3 nucleotides: TGTGCCAGCACAGGGATCAACACAGATACGCAGTATTTT.

This rearrangement joins TRBV2 to TRBJ2-7; D is possibly TRBD1 (5 bases). This CDR3 is built from 12 residues. CDR1 SNHLY and CDR2 FYNNEI come from the germline V gene. V gave up 10 bases and J gave up 1 base, with 11 bases separating them. The DNA of the CDR3 is TGTGCCACCACACAGGAATCCTACGAGCAGTACTTC. It codes for CATTQESYEQYF.

This clone was detected only once. The rearrangement links TRBV5-1 to TRBJ1-1; no clear D. The CDR3 contains 16 residues. Per germline, CDR1 SGHRS and CDR2 YFSETQ. Trimming took 0 bases from V and 6 from J, leaving 18 bases between them. The CDR3 here is CASSLAYSRTSAEAFF. For the CDR3, the DNA is TGCGCCAGCAGCTTGGCCTACAGCAGGACGTCTGCTGAAGCTTTCTTT.

V gene TRBV7-2 combines with J gene TRBJ2-7; D possibly corresponds to TRBD2 (7 bases). The V gene's germline CDR1 is SGHTA and CDR2 FQGNSA. Trimming removed 4 bases at V and 6 bases at J, with 16 bases between. The CDR3 contains 14 residues. CDR3 DNA: TGTGCCAGCAGCTACCCTGATCGGGGGGCCGAGCAGTACTTC. Translated: CASSYPDRGAEQYF.

This sequence joins TRBV11-2 and TRBJ1-2; D call uncertain. The germline V and J ends were trimmed by 5 bases and 0 bases, with 16 bases remaining between them. The CDR3 has 16 residues. Germline V gene sequence: CDR1 SGHAT, CDR2 FQNNGV. The DNA of the CDR3 is TGTGCCAGCAGCATTGCCTTTGACCCAGCTAACTATGGCTACACCTTC. It translates to CASSIAFDPANYGYTF.

The gene calls are TRBV6-6 and TRBJ1-5; 7 positions match TRBD1. Germline V CDR1 and CDR2: MNHNY, SVGAGI (reference sequence). This CDR3 region has 14 residues. The V gene end was trimmed by 6 bases and the J gene end by 7 bases; junction bases not matched to a gene: 9. CDR3 protein: CASSLEGALQPQHF. In DNA form, the CDR3 reads TGTGCCAGCAGCCTCGAGGGGGCTTTACAGCCCCAGCATTTT.

The CDR3 DNA sequence: TGTGCCTGGAGTGGGGTAGCGAACACAGATACGCAGTATTTT. Translated, it gives CAWSGVANTDTQYF. The chain employs TRBV30 and TRBJ2-3, with D maybe TRBD2 (5 bases). Germline CDR1 reads GTSNPN; CDR2 reads SVGIG (reference sequence). V was cut by 1 base and J by 2 bases, with 10 bases left in between. The CDR3 contains 14 residues.

This chain joins TRBV15 and TRBJ1-5, with 9 bases aligning to TRBD1. The CDR3 loop spans 16 amino acids. Germline V CDR1 and CDR2: LNHNV, YYDKDF (reference sequence). The ends lost 6 bases at V and 0 bases at J; junction bases unmatched: 6. The CDR3 bases are TGTGCCACCAGGGGACAGGGAATTTATAGCAATCAGCCCCAGCATTTT. This encodes CATRGQGIYSNQPQHF.

This CDR3 reads CASSPGQPRAYEQYF. The CDR3, as DNA: TGTGCCAGCTCACCAGGACAGCCTAGGGCCTACGAGCAGTACTTC. The chain carries TRBV18 and TRBJ2-7; D perhaps matches TRBD1 (6 bases). CDR1 and CDR2 (germline): KGHSH, LQKENI. This CDR3 comprises 15 residues. Trimming took off 2 bases at V and 2 bases at J, with 13 bases between the two ends. Together with reference TRBV18 and TRBJ2-7, the CDR3 gives the full variable domain: NAGVMQNPRHLVRRRGQEARLRCSPMKGHSHVYWYRQLPEEGLKFMVYLQKENIIDESGMPKERFSAEFPKEGPSILRIQQVVRGDSAAYFCASSPGQPRAYEQYFGPGTRLTVT.

V gene TRBV14 combines with J gene TRBJ2-5; 14 bases agree with TRBD2. CDR3 length: 15 residues. The trim removed 4 bases at V and 7 bases at J, leaving 5 bases unmatched. In germline, CDR1 is SGHDN, CDR2 FVKESK. The CDR3: CASSRGLAGGGTQYF. In DNA form, the CDR3 reads TGTGCCAGCAGCCGCGGACTAGCGGGAGGTGGGACCCAGTACTTC.

The rearrangement links TRBV7-9 to TRBJ1-1; weak D call: TRBD1 (6 bases). The CDR3 spans 16 residues. Germline V CDR1 and CDR2: SEHNR, FQNEAQ (reference sequence). V lost 4 bases and J 0 bases, leaving 15 bases between the germline ends. This chain's CDR3 is CASSSPSGHLNTEAFF. The CDR3, as DNA: TGTGCCAGCAGCTCTCCATCGGGACACCTGAACACTGAAGCTTTCTTT.

The V and J genes are TRBV13 and TRBJ2-7; possibly TRBD1 for D (6 bases). Trimming took 3 bases from V and 0 from J, leaving 9 bases between them. CDR3 length: 14 amino acids. Germline V gene sequence: CDR1 PRHDT, CDR2 FYEKMQ (reference sequence). The CDR3 here is CASSFRQASYEQYF. The CDR3, as DNA: TGTGCCAGCAGCTTTCGACAGGCCTCCTACGAGCAGTACTTC. Complete variable domain (other parts from reference TRBV13 and TRBJ2-7): AAGVIQSPRHLIKEKRETATLKCYPIPRHDTVYWYQQGPGQDPQFLISFYEKMQSDKGSIPDRFSAQQFSDYHSELNMSSLELGDSALYFCASSFRQASYEQYFGPGTRLTVT.

In this sample, this clone turned up once. Mismatch with germline at one junction end may stem from a read error. The chain couples TRBV29-1 to TRBJ2-2; D ambiguous. This CDR3 region has 11 residues. CDR1 is SQVTM and CDR2 is ANQGSEA in the germline V gene. Here the CDR3 reads CSVQEPGELFF. CDR3 nucleotides: TGCAGCGTTCAAGAGCCCGGGGAGCTGTTTTTT.

The genes are TRBV4-1 and TRBJ2-5; D uncertain. The better agreement between TRBJ2-7 and the DNA end casts doubt on the J call. Germline V gene sequence: CDR1 MGHRA, CDR2 YSYEKL. The length of the CDR3 is 14 residues. The CDR3 is CASSQLGRDNEQYF. The CDR3 DNA is TGCGCCAGCAGCCAGCTCGGACGAGATAACGAGCAGTACTTC.

J is TRBJ2-7 and V is TRBV7-2; TRBD1 is a possible D gene (5 bases). Looked up from germline, CDR1 is SGHTA and CDR2 is FQGNSA. This CDR3 spans 14 amino acids. V lost 2 bases, J lost 2 bases, and 10 bases lay in between. CDR3 sequence reads: CASSLQGGTYEQYF. The CDR3 region has the DNA TGTGCCAGCAGCTTACAGGGCGGAACCTACGAGCAGTACTTC.

This chain connects TRBV28 to TRBJ1-4, with TRBD1 identical over 8 bases. Germline trimming cut 5 bases from V and 0 bases from J; bases unmatched to any gene: 5. Germline loops: CDR1 MDHEN, CDR2 SYDVKM. The CDR3 has 16 amino acids. DNA for the CDR3: TGTGCCAGCAGTGCCCAGGGACAGGCAACTAATGAAAAACTGTTTTTT. It specifies CASSAQGQATNEKLFF.

This rearrangement joins TRBV28 to TRBJ1-6; D is undetermined. The CDR3 loop spans 16 amino acids. Germline V lookup: CDR1 MDHEN, CDR2 SYDVKM. V dropped 5 bases and J dropped 5 bases, with 16 bases sitting between them. The CDR3 sequence: CASSLVPYGNNSPLHF. The CDR3 nucleotides are TGTGCCAGCAGTCTAGTTCCCTACGGCAATAATTCACCCCTCCACTTT.

The chain combines TRBV6-4 with TRBJ1-1; D possibly corresponds to TRBD1 (5 bases). Germline CDR1 reads MRHNA; CDR2 reads SNTAGT. Trimming took off 5 bases at V and 0 bases at J, with 13 bases between the two ends. This CDR3 is built from 15 residues. The DNA for the CDR3 is TGTGCCAGCAGTTCCTCGCAAGGGGTGAACACTGAAGCTTTCTTT. Translating it yields CASSSSQGVNTEAFF.

The rearrangement joins TRBV28 to TRBJ1-5, with a tentative D call TRBD1 (6 bases). The CDR3 totals 15 residues. The germline CDR1 and CDR2 sequences are MDHEN and SYDVKM. V lost 7 bases, J lost 3 bases, and 16 bases lay in between. CDR3 residues: CASTGTNLFNQPQHF. Written as DNA, the CDR3 is TGTGCCAGCACCGGGACAAATTTGTTCAATCAGCCCCAGCATTTT.

The chain carries TRBV5-1 and TRBJ2-2, with D possibly matching TRBD1 (5 bases). The V gene's germline CDR1 is SGHRS and CDR2 YFSETQ. The V and J ends lost 7 bases and 1 base respectively, with 11 bases between them. The CDR3 spans 14 residues. CDR3 nucleotides: TGCGCCAGCTATTCGACAGTGAACACCGGGGAGCTGTTTTTT. Residues: CASYSTVNTGELFF.

The chain employs TRBV29-1 and TRBJ2-7; 8 bases map to TRBD1. The CDR3 sequence is 13 residues long. From germline, CDR1 is SQVTM and CDR2 ANQGSEA. V lost 6 bases, J lost 4 bases, and 8 bases stayed unmatched. The CDR3 sequence is CSVGQVLGYEQYF. In DNA, the CDR3 is TGCAGCGTGGGACAGGTATTGGGTTACGAGCAGTACTTC.

This chain joins TRBV9 and TRBJ1-2; D may be TRBD1 (6 bases). Trimming took off 0 bases at V and 3 bases at J, with 12 bases between the two ends. This CDR3 is 15 amino acids long. The germline gives CDR1 SGDLS, CDR2 YYNGEE. CDR3 sequence: CASSVVGRGHYGYTF. The CDR3 bases are TGTGCCAGCAGCGTAGTCGGCAGGGGACACTATGGCTACACCTTC. Full variable domain (rest looked up from reference TRBV9 and TRBJ1-2): DSGVTQTPKHLITATGQRVTLRCSPRSGDLSVYWYQQSLDQGLQFLIQYYNGEERAKGNILERFSAQQFPDLHSELNLSSLELGDSALYFCASSVVGRGHYGYTFGSGTRLTVV.

The CDR3 spells CASSQSGTSGSPSTDTQYF. CDR3 DNA sequence: TGTGCCAGCAGCCAGTCCGGGACTAGCGGGAGCCCCAGCACAGATACGCAGTATTTT. The chain recombines TRBV4-2 with TRBJ2-3; 14 bases are a match to TRBD2. Germline assignment: CDR1 LGHNA and CDR2 YNFKEQ. The CDR3 is 19 residues long. V was pared by 3 bases and J by 0 bases, with 8 bases of the junction left unmatched.